The 3 T cell receptor beta chains below all came from one sample that was sequenced in a study of T cells after yellow fever vaccination. Each CDR3 protein gets one entry after TCRdb re-called the 5' RACE reads with MiXCR. The sample records 550,000 to 750,000 distinct CDR3 sequences, about 13% being singletons. Sequencing was performed on PBMCs, taken on the day of the yellow fever booster vaccination. These receptors came from a man aged 25 to 40 who received the YFV17D yellow fever vaccine.

V gene TRBV7-2 combines with J gene TRBJ2-5; 9 bases agree with TRBD2. The length of the CDR3 is 14 residues. Trimming cost V 6 bases and J 7 bases; bases outside gene matches: 9. Germline V CDR1 and CDR2: SGHTA, FQGNSA. CDR3 amino acids: CASSSPGLAATQYF. The DNA of the CDR3 is TGTGCCAGCAGTTCACCGGGACTAGCCGCGACCCAGTACTTC.

This clonotype was found a few times. The chain carries TRBV25-1 and TRBJ2-6, with D perhaps TRBD1 (5 bases). The germline CDR1 and CDR2 sequences are MGHDK and SYGVNS. CDR3 length equals 17 residues. V was pared by 5 bases and J by 4 bases, with 18 bases between. The CDR3 here is CASSLQGNRKGANVLTF. The CDR3 DNA reads as TGTGCCAGCAGTCTTCAGGGTAATCGGAAAGGGGCCAACGTCCTGACTTTC.

Only a few counts were recorded for this clonotype. V is TRBV7-2 and J is TRBJ1-1; TRBD1 matches 8 bases. Germline lookup yields CDR1 SGHTA and CDR2 FQGNSA. This CDR3 spans 15 amino acids. V shed 2 bases and J 10 bases; nucleotides not matched to a gene: 12. This CDR3 reads CASSLWDPGGSRAFF. As DNA, the CDR3 is TGTGCCAGCAGCTTATGGGACCCAGGGGGCTCGAGAGCTTTCTTT.